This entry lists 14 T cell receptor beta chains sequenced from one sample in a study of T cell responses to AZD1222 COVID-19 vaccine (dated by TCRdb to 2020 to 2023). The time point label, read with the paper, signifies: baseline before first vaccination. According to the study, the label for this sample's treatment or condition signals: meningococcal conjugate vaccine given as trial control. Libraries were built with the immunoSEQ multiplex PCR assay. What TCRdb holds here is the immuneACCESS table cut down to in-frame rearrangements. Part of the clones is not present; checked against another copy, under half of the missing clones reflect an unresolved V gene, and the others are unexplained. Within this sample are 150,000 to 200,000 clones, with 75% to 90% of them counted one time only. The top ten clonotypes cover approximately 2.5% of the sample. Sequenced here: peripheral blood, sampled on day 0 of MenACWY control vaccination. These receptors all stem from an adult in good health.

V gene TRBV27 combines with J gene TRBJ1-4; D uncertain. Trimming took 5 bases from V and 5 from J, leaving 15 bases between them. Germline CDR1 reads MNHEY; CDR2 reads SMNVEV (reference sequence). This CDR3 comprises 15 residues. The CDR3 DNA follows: TGTGCCAGCAGTCGTAGGACCGGAATAAATGAAAAACTGTTTTTT. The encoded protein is CASSRRTGINEKLFF.

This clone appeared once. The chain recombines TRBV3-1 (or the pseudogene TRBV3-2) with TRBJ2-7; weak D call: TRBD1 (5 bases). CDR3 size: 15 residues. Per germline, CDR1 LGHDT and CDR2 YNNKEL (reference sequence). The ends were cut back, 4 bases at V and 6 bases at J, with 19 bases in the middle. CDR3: CASSPTAGPPCEQYF. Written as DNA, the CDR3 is TGTGCCAGCAGCCCCACCGCAGGGCCCCCCTGCGAGCAGTACTTC.

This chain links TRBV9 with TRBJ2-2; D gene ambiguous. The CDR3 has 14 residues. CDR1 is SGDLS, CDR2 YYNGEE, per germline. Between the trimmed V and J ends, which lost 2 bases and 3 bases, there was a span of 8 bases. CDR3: CASSVSPDTGELFF. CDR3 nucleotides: TGTGCCAGCAGCGTGTCCCCTGACACCGGGGAGCTGTTTTTT.

CDR3 sequence: CASSFQSLYGYTF. For the CDR3, the DNA is TGTGCCAGCAGCTTTCAGTCGCTCTATGGCTACACCTTC. J is TRBJ1-2 and V is TRBV7-9; D gene unclear. Germline V gives CDR1 SEHNR, CDR2 FQNEAQ (reference sequence). V was cut by 3 bases and J by 4 bases, with 9 bases left in between. The length of the CDR3 is 13 residues.

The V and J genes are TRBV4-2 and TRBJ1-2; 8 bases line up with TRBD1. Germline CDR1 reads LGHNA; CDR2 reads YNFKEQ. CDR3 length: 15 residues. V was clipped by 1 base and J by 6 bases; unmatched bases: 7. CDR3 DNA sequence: TGTGCCAGCAGCCAAGGAGACAGGGGTCGGAATGGCTACACCTTC. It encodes CASSQGDRGRNGYTF.

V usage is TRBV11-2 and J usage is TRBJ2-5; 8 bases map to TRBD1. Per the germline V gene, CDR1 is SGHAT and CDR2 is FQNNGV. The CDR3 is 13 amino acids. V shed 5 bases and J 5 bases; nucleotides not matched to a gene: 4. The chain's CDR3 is CASSLDRGETQYF. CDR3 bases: TGTGCCAGCAGCCTTGACAGGGGCGAGACCCAGTACTTC. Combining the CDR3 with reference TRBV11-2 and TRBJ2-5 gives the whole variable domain EAGVAQSPRYKIIEKRQSVAFWCNPISGHATLYWYQQILGQGPKLLIQFQNNGVVDDSQLPKDRFSAERLKGVDSTLKIQPAKLEDSAVYLCASSLDRGETQYFGPGTRLLVL.

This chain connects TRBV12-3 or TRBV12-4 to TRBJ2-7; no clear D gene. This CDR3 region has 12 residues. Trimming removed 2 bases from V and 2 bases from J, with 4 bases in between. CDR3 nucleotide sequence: TGTGCCAGCAGTTTAAAGCCCTACGAGCAGTACTTC. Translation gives CASSLKPYEQYF.

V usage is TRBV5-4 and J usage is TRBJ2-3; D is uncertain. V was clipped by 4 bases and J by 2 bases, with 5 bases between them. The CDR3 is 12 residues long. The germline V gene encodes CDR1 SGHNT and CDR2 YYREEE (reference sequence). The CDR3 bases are TGTGCCAGCAGCCCGAACACAGATACGCAGTATTTT. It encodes CASSPNTDTQYF.

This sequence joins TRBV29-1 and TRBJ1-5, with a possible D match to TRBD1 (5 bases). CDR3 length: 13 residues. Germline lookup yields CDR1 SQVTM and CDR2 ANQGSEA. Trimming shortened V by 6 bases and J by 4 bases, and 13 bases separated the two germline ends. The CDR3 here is CSVTDSYNQPQHF. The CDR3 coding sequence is TGCAGCGTAACCGACAGCTATAATCAGCCCCAGCATTTT.

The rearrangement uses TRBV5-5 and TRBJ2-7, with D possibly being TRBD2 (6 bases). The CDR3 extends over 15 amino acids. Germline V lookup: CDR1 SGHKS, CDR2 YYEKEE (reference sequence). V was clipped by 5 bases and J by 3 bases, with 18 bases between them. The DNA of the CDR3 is TGTGCCAGCAGACTAGGGATTAAGGACTACTACGAGCAGTACTTC. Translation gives CASRLGIKDYYEQYF.

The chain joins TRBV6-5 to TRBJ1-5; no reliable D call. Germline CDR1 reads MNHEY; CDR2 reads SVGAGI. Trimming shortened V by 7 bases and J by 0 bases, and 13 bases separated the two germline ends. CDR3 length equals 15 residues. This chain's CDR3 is CASTREGNSNQPQHF. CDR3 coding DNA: TGTGCCAGCACCCGGGAGGGAAATAGCAATCAGCCCCAGCATTTT.

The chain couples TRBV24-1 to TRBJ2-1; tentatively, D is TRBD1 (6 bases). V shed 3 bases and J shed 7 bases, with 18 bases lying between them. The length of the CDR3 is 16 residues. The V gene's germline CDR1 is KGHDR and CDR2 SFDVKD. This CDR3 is CATSDPGSGAENEQFF. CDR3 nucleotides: TGTGCCACCAGTGATCCCGGGTCAGGGGCCGAGAATGAGCAGTTCTTC.

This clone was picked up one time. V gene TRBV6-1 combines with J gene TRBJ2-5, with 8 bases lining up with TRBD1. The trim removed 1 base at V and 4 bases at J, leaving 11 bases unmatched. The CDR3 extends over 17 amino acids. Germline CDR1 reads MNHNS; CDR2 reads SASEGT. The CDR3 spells CASSEGAGGVRTETQYF. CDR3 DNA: TGTGCCAGCAGTGAAGGGGCAGGGGGCGTTAGAACAGAGACCCAGTACTTC.

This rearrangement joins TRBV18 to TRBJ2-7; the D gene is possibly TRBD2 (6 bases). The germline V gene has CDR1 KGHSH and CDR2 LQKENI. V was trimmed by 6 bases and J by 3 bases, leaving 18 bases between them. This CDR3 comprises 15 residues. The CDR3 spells CASSPAGGADYEQYF. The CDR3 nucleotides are TGTGCCAGCTCCCCTGCCGGCGGGGCGGACTACGAGCAGTACTTC.